This T cell receptor beta chain was sequenced for a study of T cell changes during pregnancy in multiple sclerosis. CDR1 and CDR2 (germline): MRHNA, SNTAGT. V shed 8 bases, J shed 0 bases, and the junction held 8 bases outside the gene matches. The CDR3 runs 15 residues. Method: immunoSEQ multiplex PCR; TCRdb's copy keeps in-frame clones and lacks some. There are 38,000 or so clones in the sample; 80% to 95% occur only once, and more than 0.4% lies in the top ten. The specimen comprised CD4+ T cells from peripheral blood mononuclear cells, sampled in the third trimester of pregnancy. The chain links TRBV6-4 to TRBJ2-3; 7 bases are shared with TRBD1. The TCR was taken from a female donor with multiple sclerosis, enrolled in a pregnancy study. CDR3 loop: CASPDRAPSTDTQYF. CDR3 bases: TGTGCCAGCCCCGACAGGGCTCCTAGCACAGATACGCAGTATTTT.